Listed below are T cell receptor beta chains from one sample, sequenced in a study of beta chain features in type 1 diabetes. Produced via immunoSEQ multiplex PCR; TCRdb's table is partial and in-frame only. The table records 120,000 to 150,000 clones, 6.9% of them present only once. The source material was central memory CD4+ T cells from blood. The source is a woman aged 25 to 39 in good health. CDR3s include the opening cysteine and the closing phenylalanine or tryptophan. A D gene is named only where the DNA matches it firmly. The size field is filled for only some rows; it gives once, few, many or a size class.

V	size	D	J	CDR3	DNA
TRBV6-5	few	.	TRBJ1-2	CASSYRRKTYGYTF	TGTGCCAGCAGTTATCGCAGGAAAACCTATGGCTACACCTTC
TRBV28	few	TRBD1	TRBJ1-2	CASSLFPTGGYGYTF	TGTGCCAGCAGTTTATTCCCTACAGGGGGCTATGGCTACACCTTC
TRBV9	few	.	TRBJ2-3	CASSVAGTLLTDTQYF	TGTGCCAGCAGCGTGGCCGGGACTTTGCTGACAGATACGCAGTATTTT
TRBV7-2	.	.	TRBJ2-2	CASSLVSSSDSGELFF	TGTGCCAGCAGCTTAGTGTCATCTAGCGATTCCGGGGAGCTGTTTTTT
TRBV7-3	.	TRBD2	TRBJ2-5	CASSLSSGETQYF	TGTGCCAGCAGCTTATCTAGCGGGGAGACCCAGTACTTC
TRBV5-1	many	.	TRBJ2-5	CASSFGSQETQYF	TGCGCCAGCAGCTTCGGTTCCCAAGAGACCCAGTACTTC
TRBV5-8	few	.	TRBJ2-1	CASSAERGRIYNEQFF	TGTGCCAGCAGCGCGGAAAGAGGGAGGATCTACAATGAGCAGTTCTTC
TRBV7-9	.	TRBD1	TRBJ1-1	CASKWGQGSEAFF	TGTGCCAGTAAGTGGGGACAGGGCTCTGAAGCTTTCTTT
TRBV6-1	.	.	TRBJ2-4	CASSEVHRGGAKNIQYF	TGTGCCAGCAGTGAAGTCCACAGGGGAGGTGCCAAAAACATTCAGTACTTC
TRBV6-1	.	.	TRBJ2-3	CASSQPRIGWQYF	TGTGCCAGCAGCCAACCGCGGATCGGGTGGCAGTATTTT
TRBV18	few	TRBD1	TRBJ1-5	CASSSGQVRSQPQHF	TGTGCCAGCTCATCCGGACAGGTTCGAAGTCAGCCCCAGCATTTT
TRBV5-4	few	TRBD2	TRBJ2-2	CASSYGSLGRGAGELFF	TGTGCCAGCAGCTACGGGTCTCTGGGGAGGGGTGCCGGGGAGCTGTTTTTT
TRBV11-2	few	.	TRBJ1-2	CASSLDTGAYGYTF	TGTGCCAGCAGCTTAGATACAGGAGCCTATGGCTACACCTTC
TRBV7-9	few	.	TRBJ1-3	CASSLAGANSGNTIYF	TGTGCCAGCAGCTTGGCAGGTGCAAACTCTGGAAACACCATATATTTT
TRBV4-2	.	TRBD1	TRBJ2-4	CASSQAGTGIINIQYF	TGTGCCAGCAGCCAAGCCGGGACAGGGATTATAAACATTCAGTACTTC
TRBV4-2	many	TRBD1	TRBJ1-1	CASSPSQGTENTEAFF	TGTGCCAGCAGTCCAAGCCAAGGGACAGAAAACACTGAAGCTTTCTTT
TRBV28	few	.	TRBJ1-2	CASSPTDTYGYTF	TGTGCCAGCAGTCCGACGGACACCTATGGCTACACCTTC
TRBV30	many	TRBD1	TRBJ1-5	CAWSQQGNQPQHF	TGTGCCTGGAGCCAACAGGGGAATCAGCCCCAGCATTTT
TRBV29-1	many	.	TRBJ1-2	CSVVSSYGYTF	TGCAGCGTTGTATCGTCCTATGGCTACACCTTC
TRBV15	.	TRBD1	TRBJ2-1	CATVPGQGARNEQFF	TGTGCCACCGTACCGGGACAGGGGGCCAGAAATGAGCAGTTCTTC
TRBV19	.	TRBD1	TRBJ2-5	CASKKGALETQYF	TGTGCCAGTAAGAAGGGGGCACTGGAGACCCAGTACTTC
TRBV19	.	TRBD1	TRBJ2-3	CATLDRGSTDTQYF	TGTGCCACCCTAGACAGGGGATCCACAGATACGCAGTATTTT
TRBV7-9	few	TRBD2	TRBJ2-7	CASSQAWVTSGGSSYEQYF	TGTGCCAGCAGCCAAGCCTGGGTCACTAGCGGGGGAAGCTCCTACGAGCAGTACTTC
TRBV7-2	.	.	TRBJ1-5	CASSSAYSNQPQHF	TGTGCCAGCAGCTCTGCGTATAGCAATCAGCCCCAGCATTTT
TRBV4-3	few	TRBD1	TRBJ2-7	CASSQAWDRAYEQYF	TGCGCCAGCAGCCAAGCCTGGGACAGGGCCTACGAGCAGTACTTC
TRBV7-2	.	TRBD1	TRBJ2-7	CASSFGQGSEQYF	TGTGCCAGCAGCTTTGGACAGGGATCCGAGCAGTACTTC
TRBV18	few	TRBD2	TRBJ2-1	CASSPPAGESSYNEQFF	TGTGCCAGCTCACCACCGGCGGGGGAGAGCTCCTACAATGAGCAGTTCTTC
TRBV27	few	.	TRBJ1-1	CASSSDPLTGNTEAFF	TGTGCCAGCAGTTCCGACCCTCTGACAGGGAACACTGAAGCTTTCTTT
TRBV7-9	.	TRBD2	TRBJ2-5	CASSLWRGAGGQETQYF	TGTGCCAGCAGCTTGTGGCGTGGAGCGGGAGGACAAGAGACCCAGTACTTC
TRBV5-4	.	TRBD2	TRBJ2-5	CASSLGRASGRQETQYF	TGTGCCAGCAGCTTGGGTCGCGCTAGCGGGCGGCAAGAGACCCAGTACTTC
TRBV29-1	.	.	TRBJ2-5	CSVELTGRETQYF	TGCAGCGTTGAGTTAACAGGTAGAGAGACCCAGTACTTC
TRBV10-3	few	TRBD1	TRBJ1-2	CASSSPGQGAYGYTF	TGTGCCAGCAGTTCACCGGGACAGGGAGCCTATGGCTACACCTTC
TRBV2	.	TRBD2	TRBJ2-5	CASTLTTSSPPQYF	TGTGCCAGCACCCTGACGACTAGCTCACCCCCACAGTACTTC
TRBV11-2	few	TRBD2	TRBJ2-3	CASSVRLSGDTQYF	TGTGCCAGCAGCGTAAGACTTAGCGGGGATACGCAGTATTTT
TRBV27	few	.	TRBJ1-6	CASSLQGMGNSPLHF	TGTGCCAGCAGTCTCCAGGGTATGGGTAATTCACCCCTCCACTTT
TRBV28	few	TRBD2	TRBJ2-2	CASSLGTSGTGELFF	TGTGCCAGCAGTTTGGGGACTAGCGGCACCGGGGAGCTGTTTTTT
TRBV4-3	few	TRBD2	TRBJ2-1	CASSQGGLAGAVMNEQFF	TGCGCCAGCAGCCAAGGGGGACTAGCGGGAGCAGTTATGAATGAGCAGTTCTTC
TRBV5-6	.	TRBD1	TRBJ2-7	CASSTAGTVSYEQYF	TGTGCCAGCAGCACAGCCGGGACAGTTTCCTACGAGCAGTACTTC
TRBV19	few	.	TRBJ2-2	CASSIPGTGELFF	TGTGCCAGTAGTATCCCGGGCACCGGGGAGCTGTTTTTT
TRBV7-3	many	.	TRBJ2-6	CASSPQLSGANVLTF	TGTGCCAGCAGCCCACAGCTCTCTGGGGCCAACGTCCTGACTTTC
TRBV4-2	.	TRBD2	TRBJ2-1	CASSKREMGEQFF	TGTGCCAGCAGCAAGCGGGAAATGGGTGAGCAGTTCTTC
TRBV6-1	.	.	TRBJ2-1	CASSERGGSYNEQFF	TGTGCCAGCAGTGAAAGGGGGGGCTCCTACAATGAGCAGTTCTTC
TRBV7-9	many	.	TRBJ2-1	CASKREHNEQFF	TGTGCCAGCAAACGGGAGCACAATGAGCAGTTCTTC
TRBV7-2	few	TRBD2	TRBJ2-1	CASSFPRVAGSNEQFF	TGTGCCAGCAGCTTTCCCCGCGTAGCGGGAAGCAATGAGCAGTTCTTC